These 14 T cell receptor beta chains were all obtained from the same sample, sequenced in a study of cytomegalovirus exposure and HLA in healthy donors. PCR was performed using 60 Vbeta and 13 Jbeta primers. Measured with immunoSEQ multiplex PCR; TCRdb has only the in-frame clones, and not every one. The sample has about 94,000 clones, roughly three fifths seen once; the top ten hold under 4%. The sequenced material came from PBMCs. The receptors shown here come from a man aged 25 to 40 in good health and CMV-seronegative.

This chain joins TRBV10-2 and TRBJ2-3, with D possibly being TRBD1 (5 bases). The CDR3 runs 16 residues. CDR1 and CDR2 from the germline V gene are WSHSY and SAAADI. Trimming took 4 bases from V and 2 from J, leaving 16 bases between them. The CDR3 loop is CASSGRIQEFTDTQYF. The DNA of the CDR3 is TGCGCCAGCAGTGGGAGAATACAGGAATTCACAGATACGCAGTATTTT.

This clone occurred a few times. The chain joins TRBV30 to TRBJ2-1; the match to TRBD2 covers 11 bases. The trim removed 3 bases at V and 8 bases at J, leaving 9 bases unmatched. CDR1 and CDR2 (germline): GTSNPN, SVGIG (reference sequence). The CDR3 has 15 amino acids. The CDR3 protein is CAWRGGTSGSYEQFF. In nucleotides, the CDR3 is TGTGCCTGGAGGGGGGGGACTAGCGGTAGCTATGAGCAGTTCTTC.

The rearrangement joins TRBV5-6 to TRBJ2-1, with a weak D call TRBD1 (6 bases). V was clipped by 3 bases and J by 9 bases, with 19 bases between them. The germline V gene has CDR1 SGHDT and CDR2 YYEEEE. The CDR3 is 15 residues long. CDR3 sequence: CASSWMTQGFIEQFF. In nucleotides, the CDR3 is TGTGCCAGCAGCTGGATGACTCAGGGGTTTATTGAGCAGTTCTTC.

The gene calls are TRBV10-2 and TRBJ2-3; 7 bases line up with TRBD2. CDR3 length: 15 amino acids. The junction had 6 bases not matched to a gene; V was cut back by 3 bases and J by 3 bases. Germline CDR1 WSHSY, CDR2 SAAADI. CDR3 nucleotides: TGCGCCAGCAGTGATGGGGGAGCGGGGACAGATACGCAGTATTTT. This translates into CASSDGGAGTDTQYF.

The chain recombines TRBV19 with TRBJ1-4; D is undetermined. The CDR3 has 11 amino acids. The germline gives CDR1 LNHDA, CDR2 SQIVND (reference sequence). V gave up 6 bases and J gave up 13 bases, with 12 bases separating them. The chain's CDR3 is CASRLSGLLFF. The DNA for the CDR3 is TGTGCCAGTAGACTTAGTGGTTTACTGTTTTTT.

This clone has a handful of counts. The chain has TRBV5-4 and TRBJ2-3, with TRBD2 identical over 11 bases. The germline V gene has CDR1 SGHNT and CDR2 YYREEE (reference sequence). CDR3 size: 16 residues. V gave up 1 base and J gave up 4 bases; unmatched junction bases: 5. DNA of the CDR3: TGTGCCAGCAGCTTGTCTATGACTAGCGGGGCAGATACGCAGTATTTT. Its translation is CASSLSMTSGADTQYF.

The V call is TRBV7-3, the J call TRBJ1-2; perhaps TRBD1 as D (6 bases). The CDR3 is made up of 13 amino acids. Per germline, CDR1 SGHTA and CDR2 FQGTGA. The V end lost 2 bases, the J end lost 6 bases, and 10 bases lay between the germline ends. In DNA, the CDR3 is TGTGCCAGCAGCTTAGGGGGCGAGAATGGCTACACCTTC. As protein: CASSLGGENGYTF.

CDR3 in amino acids: CSVGFSYTGELFF. For the CDR3, the DNA is TGCAGCGTTGGGTTTAGTTACACCGGGGAGCTGTTTTTT. This chain connects TRBV29-1 to TRBJ2-2; D remains unclear. CDR1 is SQVTM and CDR2 is ANQGSEA in the germline V gene. V lost 4 bases and J 3 bases, leaving 9 bases between the germline ends. CDR3 size: 13 residues.

V is TRBV6-5 and J is TRBJ1-2, with 7 bases lining up with TRBD1. This CDR3 spans 16 amino acids. Per the germline V gene, CDR1 is MNHEY and CDR2 is SVGAGI. V lost 0 bases, J lost 4 bases, and 8 bases stayed unmatched. The DNA for the CDR3 is TGTGCCAGCAGTTACTCTCCCAGGACAGGCCCCTATGGCTACACCTTC. As protein: CASSYSPRTGPYGYTF.

CDR3 sequence (DNA): TGTGCCAGCAGCGTAGCCGGCGGGACCCACTATGGCTACACCTTC. Its protein product is CASSVAGGTHYGYTF. This chain connects TRBV9 to TRBJ1-2, with D possibly TRBD1 on 5 matching bases. Germline V lookup: CDR1 SGDLS, CDR2 YYNGEE. V was pared by 0 bases and J by 3 bases, with 12 bases between. This CDR3 comprises 15 residues.

The gene calls are TRBV5-1 and TRBJ2-4; D may be TRBD1 (5 bases). CDR1 and CDR2 (germline): SGHRS, YFSETQ. CDR3 length: 14 residues. The V end was cut by 7 bases, the J end by 3 bases, with 14 bases between. CDR3 sequence (DNA): TGCGCCAGCCCCTTGGGGCCCGACAAAAACATTCAGTACTTC. Translating it yields CASPLGPDKNIQYF.

V is TRBV4-1 and J is TRBJ2-1; 10 bases agree with TRBD2. The trim removed 5 bases at V and 2 bases at J, leaving 3 bases unmatched. Germline-derived CDR1 and CDR2 are MGHRA and YSYEKL. The CDR3 spans 15 residues. The CDR3 coding sequence is TGCGCCAGCAGCACAGCGGGGGGGGCCTACAATGAGCAGTTCTTC. Residues: CASSTAGGAYNEQFF.

The rearrangement joins TRBV4-2 to TRBJ2-2; possible D gene TRBD1, 6 bases. Germline V gene lookup returns CDR1 LGHNA and CDR2 YNFKEQ. V lost 4 bases, J lost 6 bases, and 9 bases lay in between. CDR3 length: 13 amino acids. CDR3 nucleotide sequence: TGTGCCAGCAGCCTGAAGGGGGCCGGGGAGCTGTTTTTT. It translates to CASSLKGAGELFF.

This clone was counted only a few times. This chain connects TRBV23-1 to TRBJ2-5; 7 positions match TRBD1. TRBV23-1 is marked as an open reading frame, function uncertain. This CDR3 comprises 16 residues. J gave up 5 bases and V 0 bases, and 9 bases lay outside the gene matches. The CDR3 loop is CASSQSSDRVRETQYF. The CDR3 region has the DNA TGCGCCAGCAGTCAATCGAGTGACAGGGTACGGGAGACCCAGTACTTC.